These 21 T cell receptor beta chains came from one sample sequenced in a study of response to subunit inactivated influenza vaccine (dated by TCRdb to between 2018 and 2020). The library relied on RT-PCR. Sequencing used an Illumina HiSeq 2500. The public reads were reanalyzed by TCRdb: fastp trimming at Q25, MiXCR alignment, in-frame beta chains only. Under each unique CDR3 protein, matching rows form one entry showing the most common genes and DNA. For this sample the table gives about 570,000 distinct CDR3 sequences, of which 11% were detected only once. 9.5% to 11% of the sample goes to the ten largest clones. This sample also belongs to another study, concerning T cells expressing NK-cell markers. In that second paper, the authors write: The TCR beta cDNA libraries were made using 5'RACE template switching, a step that added both a universal primer site and unique molecular identifiers.

The specimen comprised PBMCs from blood, sampled on the day of vaccination. All receptors derive from a man aged 50 or older who received an inactivated influenza vaccine. Donor details come from another sample of the same person, matched by shared clones.

This clonotype was seen just once. This chain links TRBV9 with TRBJ2-7; 7 nucleotides align to TRBD2. Losses at the gene ends were 1 base for V and 0 bases for J; bases not matched to a gene: 7. The CDR3 is made up of 16 amino acids. From germline, CDR1 is SGDLS and CDR2 YYNGEE. The CDR3 bases are TGTGCCAGCAGCGTAAGTGGCGGGAGCCTCTCCTACGAGCAGTACTTC. Translated: CASSVSGGSLSYEQYF.

This chain links TRBV9 with TRBJ1-5; D remains ambiguous. CDR3 length equals 15 residues. The germline V and J ends were trimmed by 0 bases and 2 bases, with 9 bases remaining between them. Germline V lookup: CDR1 SGDLS, CDR2 YYNGEE. The CDR3 coding sequence is TGTGCCAGCAGCGTAGGACCCGTTGGCAATCAGCCCCAGCATTTT. Residues: CASSVGPVGNQPQHF.

This clonotype was seen ten or more times. This chain uses TRBV20-1 with TRBJ2-1; TRBD1 agrees at 7 bases. Germline V gives CDR1 DFQATT, CDR2 SNEGSKA (reference sequence). Trimming cost V 2 bases and J 3 bases; bases outside gene matches: 10. The CDR3 length is 16 residues. The CDR3 DNA reads as TGCAGTGCTAGACGGGGAAGGGGGCAAGGCTACAATGAGCAGTTCTTC. It translates to CSARRGRGQGYNEQFF.

This clonotype was seen repeatedly, ten times or more. The chain joins TRBV29-1 to TRBJ2-1; TRBD2 matches 9 bases. Germline V lookup: CDR1 SQVTM, CDR2 ANQGSEA. J gave up 0 bases and V 0 bases, and 3 bases lay outside the gene matches. This CDR3 is built from 16 residues. The DNA for the CDR3 is TGCAGCGTTGAAGATGGTAGCGGGAGCTCCTACAATGAGCAGTTCTTC. Encoded protein: CSVEDGSGSSYNEQFF.

This clonotype was found a few times. The chain combines TRBV29-1 with TRBJ2-5; D not certain. Germline CDR1 SQVTM, CDR2 ANQGSEA. The CDR3 spans 14 residues. Trimming took off 7 bases at V and 4 bases at J, with 19 bases between the two ends. The CDR3, as DNA: TGCAGCGCTGCGCACCCGACAAGACGAGAGACCCAGTACTTC. Translation: CSAAHPTRRETQYF.

This clonotype was recorded only once. The CDR3 protein is CASGERDNSPLHF. The CDR3 coding sequence is TGTGCCAGCGGCGAGAGGGATAATTCACCCCTCCACTTT. The chain employs TRBV12-3 or TRBV12-4 and TRBJ1-6; D unclear. Trimming stripped 8 bases from V and 5 bases from J, with 10 bases between. This CDR3 is built from 13 residues.

A few counts support this clonotype. The V and J genes are TRBV5-1 and TRBJ2-1; the match to TRBD2 covers 7 bases. CDR3 length: 15 amino acids. The germline CDR1 and CDR2 sequences are SGHRS and YFSETQ. J gave up 0 bases and V 5 bases, and 5 bases lay outside the gene matches. CDR3 sequence reads: CASRPGTTSYNEQFF. The CDR3 coding sequence is TGCGCCAGCAGGCCCGGGACTACCTCCTACAATGAGCAGTTCTTC.

This clonotype was found a few times. CDR3 residues: CASSFQDNYGYTF. DNA for the CDR3: TGTGCCAGCAGTTTTCAGGATAACTATGGCTACACCTTC. The chain couples TRBV12-3 or TRBV12-4 to TRBJ1-2; D unresolved. CDR3 length: 13 amino acids. V lost 3 bases to trimming and J lost 1 base, with 6 bases between them.

The rearrangement links TRBV4-3 to TRBJ1-1; D remains ambiguous. V was cut by 0 bases and J by 3 bases, with 11 bases left in between. The CDR3 is made up of 15 amino acids. Germline CDR1 LGHNA, CDR2 YSLEER. The CDR3 DNA follows: TGCGCCAGCAGCCAAGAGTGGAGGGTTGACACTGAAGCTTTCTTT. This encodes CASSQEWRVDTEAFF.

The chain links TRBV25-1 to TRBJ2-2; 7 bases map to TRBD2. The CDR3 runs to 14 residues. The germline V gene encodes CDR1 MGHDK and CDR2 SYGVNS. The V and J ends lost 6 bases and 6 bases, in that order; junction bases with no gene match: 7. The CDR3 nucleotides are TGTGCCAGCAGCCCCAGGACTAGGTCCGGGGAGCTGTTTTTT. It translates to CASSPRTRSGELFF.

This clonotype was counted only a few times. In nucleotides, the CDR3 is TGTGCCAGCAGCCAAGACCCCCGTAATCAGAATGAGCAGTTCTTC. Translated: CASSQDPRNQNEQFF. The chain couples TRBV3-1 to TRBJ2-1; D is uncertain. The germline gives CDR1 LGHDT, CDR2 YNNKEL (reference sequence). CDR3 length equals 15 residues. Trimming removed 0 bases at V and 7 bases at J, with 13 bases between.

The genes are TRBV12-3 or TRBV12-4 and TRBJ2-7, with 8 bases matching TRBD1. V lost 2 bases to trimming and J lost 7 bases; unmatched junction nucleotides: 10. The CDR3 covers 15 residues. The CDR3 DNA reads TGTGCCAGCAGTTTACCCGGACAGGGTTCTTGGGAGCAGTACTTC. Translation gives CASSLPGQGSWEQYF.

This clonotype was recorded at least ten times. V and J are TRBV7-2 and TRBJ2-3; 7 nucleotides agree with TRBD1. The CDR3 sequence is 15 residues long. Germline loops: CDR1 SGHTA, CDR2 FQGNSA. V shed 5 bases and J 4 bases; nucleotides not matched to a gene: 9. The CDR3 is CASSPNRGPPDTQYF. In DNA, the CDR3 is TGTGCCAGCAGCCCCAACAGGGGCCCCCCAGATACGCAGTATTTT.

V is TRBV7-2 and J is TRBJ2-3; tentative D call: TRBD2 (6 bases). With 7 bases removed from V and 4 bases from J, the gap between germline ends came to 15 bases. Germline loops: CDR1 SGHTA, CDR2 FQGNSA. This CDR3 contains 14 residues. The CDR3 protein is CASTLIGTSDTQYF. CDR3 nucleotides: TGTGCCAGCACGCTTATCGGGACTTCAGATACGCAGTATTTT.

This chain links TRBV18 with TRBJ2-1, with TRBD2 as a possible D gene (6 bases). V lost 0 bases and J 0 bases, leaving 9 bases between the germline ends. The CDR3 is 16 amino acids. The germline V gene encodes CDR1 KGHSH and CDR2 LQKENI. The CDR3 DNA reads TGTGCCAGCTCACCACCGGGAGGTCACTCCTACAATGAGCAGTTCTTC. Translation gives CASSPPGGHSYNEQFF.

The V call is TRBV20-1, the J call TRBJ2-6, with D perhaps TRBD2 (5 bases). V was clipped by 3 bases and J by 0 bases, with 9 bases between them. The germline V gene has CDR1 DFQATT and CDR2 SNEGSKA (reference sequence). CDR3 size: 15 residues. The CDR3 nucleotides read TGCAGTGCTAGCGTGGGGAGCTCTGGGGCCAACGTCCTGACTTTC. Protein: CSASVGSSGANVLTF.

The chain uses TRBV6-1 and TRBJ1-1; 7 bases fit TRBD1. J was trimmed by 1 base and V by 4 bases; bases with no gene match: 6. The germline CDR1 and CDR2 sequences are MNHNS and SASEGT. This CDR3 spans 15 amino acids. The CDR3 protein is CASSASGTANTEAFF. The DNA of the CDR3 is TGTGCCAGCAGTGCCTCCGGGACAGCGAACACTGAAGCTTTCTTT.

V and J are TRBV20-1 and TRBJ2-2; D gene uncertain. Germline CDR1 reads DFQATT; CDR2 reads SNEGSKA (reference sequence). The CDR3 has 11 residues. Trimming took 3 bases from V and 5 from J, leaving 4 bases between them. The CDR3 nucleotides read TGCAGTGCTAGCCTAACCGGGGAGCTGTTTTTT. It translates to CSASLTGELFF.

This clonotype came up once. This sequence joins TRBV15 and TRBJ2-7; D gene ambiguous. From germline, CDR1 is LNHNV and CDR2 YYDKDF (reference sequence). V gave up 0 bases and J gave up 5 bases, with 5 bases separating them. The length of the CDR3 is 12 residues. CDR3 region: CATSRDHDEQYF. The CDR3 region has the DNA TGTGCCACCAGCAGAGATCATGACGAGCAGTACTTC.

A few counts support this clonotype. The chain has TRBV7-2 and TRBJ2-5; the D call may be TRBD1 or TRBD2 (5 bases each). The length of the CDR3 is 15 residues. Per the germline V gene, CDR1 is SGHTA and CDR2 is FQGNSA. With 2 bases removed from V and 1 base from J, the gap between germline ends came to 11 bases. The CDR3 bases are TGTGCCAGCAGCTTATTCCCTGGGGGCCAAGAGACCCAGTACTTC. The encoded protein is CASSLFPGGQETQYF.

The chain is built from TRBV7-9 and TRBJ2-7, with TRBD2 identical over 9 bases. The CDR3 is 15 amino acids. Germline CDR1 is SEHNR and CDR2 is FQNEAQ (reference sequence). V shed 4 bases, J shed 7 bases, and the junction held 11 bases outside the gene matches. CDR3 nucleotide sequence: TGTGCCAGCAGCTCCGTAGCGGGAGTTTTATGGGAGCAGTACTTC. Its translation is CASSSVAGVLWEQYF.